The present T cell receptor (beta chain) was sequenced within a study of blood T cell repertoires in COVID-19. Overall study: Sites in the United States, Italy and Spain provided acute and convalescent COVID-19 samples. Sample material is recorded as cDNA or gDNA derived from T cells, B-cell-depleted T cells, or PBMCs.

As originally analysed: Estimation of nucleated cell counts relied on the amplification of reference gene primers. Data came from immunoSEQ multiplex PCR; TCRdb stores just in-frame clones and leaves some out. V and J calls and clone size come straight from that table; D and trimming were deduced from the DNA. Among some 190,000 clones listed, about 80% were seen once. Material for sequencing was peripheral blood. The receptor comes from a woman between 55 and 75 years old with COVID-19, enrolled during active disease.

CDR3 loop: CASSSPSGSRGDTQYF. The DNA of the CDR3 is TGTGCCAGCAGTTCACCTAGCGGGAGCCGGGGGGATACGCAGTATTTT. This chain joins TRBV27 and TRBJ2-3; 10 bases are a match to TRBD2. Germline CDR1 MNHEY, CDR2 SMNVEV (reference sequence). Losses at the gene ends were 4 bases for V and 6 bases for J; bases not matched to a gene: 10. This CDR3 is 16 amino acids long.